One and the same sample provided the 2 T cell receptor beta chains below, sequenced in a study of T cells in Graves' hyperthyroidism and ophthalmopathy. There were TCR beta CDR3 regions amplified from RNA transcripts. The HTBI primer set was used in a first-round RT-PCR of the TCR CDR3. TCRdb re-analysed the multiplex PCR reads in MiXCR, keeping a single row per CDR3 protein. The data contain 500,000 to 650,000 distinct CDR3 sequences, 46% of them seen just once; the ten biggest clones take up about two fifths. Sequenced material: peripheral blood or thyroid tissue (not recorded which). The receptors come from an adult woman with Graves' disease, either hyperthyroidism or ophthalmopathy (not recorded which).

In its sample, this clonotype was seen a few times. The chain has TRBV2 and TRBJ2-7, with D maybe TRBD2 (6 bases). In germline, CDR1 is SNHLY, CDR2 FYNNEI. This CDR3 is built from 12 residues. The CDR3 bases are TGTGTCTCCCGGGCGGGAACCTACGAGCAGTACTTC. It is translated as CVSRAGTYEQYF.

The chain is built from TRBV11-2 and TRBJ2-7; 9 nucleotides align to TRBD1. The germline gives CDR1 SGHAT, CDR2 FQNNGV. V was pared by 5 bases and J by 3 bases, with 8 bases of the junction left unmatched. This CDR3 region has 15 residues. This CDR3 reads CASSPEWDRVYEQYF. DNA of the CDR3: TGTGCCAGCAGCCCAGAATGGGACAGGGTCTACGAGCAGTACTTC.